The next 26 T cell receptor beta chains were all read from a single sample in a study of blood T cell repertoires in COVID-19. Repertoires were generated with immunoSEQ multiplex PCR, while TCRdb's copy carries only in-frame clones and drops some. The data hold approximately 350,000 clones, with roughly 90% observed a single time. Sequencing was performed on peripheral blood. The source of these receptors is a woman in her seventies with COVID-19, enrolled during active disease.

The CDR3 sequence: CASSPRDRGHTEAFF. DNA for the CDR3: TGTGCCAGCAGCCCTCGGGACAGGGGTCACACTGAAGCTTTCTTT. This chain links TRBV7-8 with TRBJ1-1, with 10 bases aligning to TRBD1. This CDR3 comprises 15 residues. J lost 3 bases, V lost 5 bases, and 6 bases had no gene match. The germline V gene encodes CDR1 SGHVS and CDR2 FQNEAQ.

This chain links TRBV19 with TRBJ1-1; D not certain. The germline V and J ends were trimmed by 5 bases and 6 bases, with 7 bases remaining between them. The CDR3 has 11 residues. Germline lookup yields CDR1 LNHDA and CDR2 SQIVND (reference sequence). The CDR3 loop reads CASSYNAEAFF. The CDR3 nucleotides are TGTGCCAGTAGTTATAATGCTGAAGCTTTCTTT. Full variable domain (missing parts from reference TRBV19 and TRBJ1-1): DGGITQSPKYLFRKEGQNVTLSCEQNLNHDAMYWYRQDPGQGLRLIYYSQIVNDFQKGDIAEGYSVSREKKESFPLTVTSAQKNPTAFYLCASSYNAEAFFGQGTRLTVV.

Worth noting for this clone: This CDR3 is also generated by other DNA sequences in the sample. The rearrangement links TRBV29-1 to TRBJ1-1; D may be TRBD1 (5 bases). The CDR3 is 12 amino acids. V lost 4 bases to trimming and J lost 0 bases, with 6 bases between them. Germline V gene data show CDR1 as SQVTM and CDR2 as ANQGSEA. The DNA of the CDR3 is TGCAGCGTTGCAGGGTTGAACACTGAAGCTTTCTTT. Translating gives CSVAGLNTEAFF.

This clone was seen more than once but under ten times. V usage is TRBV2 and J usage is TRBJ2-2; no reliable D call. The length of the CDR3 is 13 residues. The germline CDR1 and CDR2 sequences are SNHLY and FYNNEI. The V end lost 8 bases, the J end lost 10 bases, and 17 bases lay between the germline ends. Written as DNA, the CDR3 is TGTGCCAGCTGCCACTCAACTGTTAAGGAGCTGTTTTTT. Translated: CASCHSTVKELFF.

This chain uses TRBV27 with TRBJ1-6; D unresolved. Per germline, CDR1 MNHEY and CDR2 SMNVEV (reference sequence). This CDR3 comprises 13 residues. The germline V and J ends were trimmed by 5 bases and 9 bases, with 11 bases remaining between them. The DNA for the CDR3 is TGTGCCAGCAGTAGCCGGTCGGGTTCACCCCTCCACTTT. Protein sequence: CASSSRSGSPLHF.

This rearrangement joins TRBV27 to TRBJ1-4, with D possibly TRBD1 on 5 matching bases. Per germline, CDR1 MNHEY and CDR2 SMNVEV (reference sequence). V lost 5 bases to trimming and J lost 5 bases, with 9 bases between them. The CDR3 runs to 13 residues. The DNA of the CDR3 is TGTGCCAGCAGTACGGCAGGGAATGAAAAACTGTTTTTT. Protein: CASSTAGNEKLFF.

This clone appeared once. The chain is built from TRBV2 and TRBJ2-7; tentative D call: TRBD1 (5 bases). This CDR3 contains 12 residues. Between the trimmed V and J ends, which lost 5 bases and 3 bases, there was a span of 8 bases. The germline CDR1 and CDR2 sequences are SNHLY and FYNNEI. The CDR3 region is CASSPQGYEQYF. For the CDR3, the DNA is TGTGCCAGCAGTCCCCAGGGCTACGAGCAGTACTTC.

CDR3 sequence (DNA): TGCGCCAGCAGCCCCACGGGAGGCGATGAGCAGTTCTTC. Protein product: CASSPTGGDEQFF. J is TRBJ2-1 and V is TRBV4-3, with 7 positions matching TRBD2. Germline loops: CDR1 LGHNA, CDR2 YSLEER. The J segment lost 8 bases and the V segment lost 4 bases, leaving 5 bases of the junction unmatched. This CDR3 has 13 amino acids.

The chain joins TRBV30 to TRBJ1-6, with a possible D match to TRBD1 (5 bases). Deletions cut 5 bases from V and 9 bases from J, with 14 bases between. The germline V gene has CDR1 GTSNPN and CDR2 SVGIG (reference sequence). This CDR3 spans 13 amino acids. The CDR3 here is CAWRRDGSSPLHF. CDR3 sequence (DNA): TGTGCCTGGCGACGGGACGGGAGTTCACCCCTCCACTTT.

The chain employs TRBV30 and TRBJ1-1; possible D gene TRBD1, 6 bases. The length of the CDR3 is 13 residues. Per germline, CDR1 GTSNPN and CDR2 SVGIG (reference sequence). Trimming removed 0 bases at V and 6 bases at J, with 11 bases between. CDR3 sequence (DNA): TGTGCCTGGAGTGTAACCAGGGGCGCTGAAGCTTTCTTT. Translating it yields CAWSVTRGAEAFF.

The chain carries TRBV9 and TRBJ2-3, with 12 bases identical to TRBD2. This CDR3 region has 16 residues. V dropped 0 bases and J dropped 2; count of bases not matched to a gene: 1. Per the germline V gene, CDR1 is SGDLS and CDR2 is YYNGEE. The CDR3 DNA reads TGTGCCAGCAGCGTAGGACTAGCGGGGGACACAGATACGCAGTATTTT. Residues: CASSVGLAGDTDTQYF.

The V and J genes are TRBV6-1 and TRBJ1-4; a weak D match, TRBD1 (6 bases). Germline V gene sequence: CDR1 MNHNS, CDR2 SASEGT. V shed 1 base and J shed 5 bases, with 11 bases lying between them. The CDR3 loop spans 15 amino acids. Here the CDR3 reads CASSEGTARNEKLFF. The CDR3 DNA follows: TGTGCCAGCAGTGAAGGGACAGCCCGGAATGAAAAACTGTTTTTT.

The V call is TRBV5-1, the J call TRBJ2-3; TRBD2 matches at 9 bases. CDR3 length: 18 amino acids. The V gene end was trimmed by 5 bases and the J gene end by 4 bases; junction bases not matched to a gene: 17. Germline values: CDR1 SGHRS, CDR2 YFSETQ. This chain's CDR3 is CASRVGSGGSYLADTQYF. Written as DNA, the CDR3 is TGCGCCAGCAGAGTGGGGAGCGGGGGGTCCTATTTGGCAGATACGCAGTATTTT.

The rearrangement links TRBV6-5 to TRBJ1-2; no clear D. Germline values: CDR1 MNHEY, CDR2 SVGAGI. V was trimmed by 0 bases and J by 0 bases, leaving 11 bases between them. The CDR3 sequence is 16 residues long. The CDR3 coding sequence is TGTGCCAGCAGTTACTCGATCGGGGATTCTAACTATGGCTACACCTTC. As protein: CASSYSIGDSNYGYTF.

The chain recombines TRBV21-1 with TRBJ1-2. TRBV21-1 constitutes a pseudogene. This CDR3 is built from 13 residues. The CDR3 DNA reads TGTGCCAGCGCCCGGGTTCTTATGCATGGCTACACCTTC. The encoded protein is CASARVLMHGYTF.

CDR3 bases: TGTGCCAGTAACGAGAGGGGGGGTGACACTGAAGCTTTCTTT. Residues: CASNERGGDTEAFF. This rearrangement joins TRBV19 to TRBJ1-1; D is perhaps TRBD1 (6 bases). V dropped 7 bases and J dropped 3 bases, with 15 bases sitting between them. Germline CDR1 is LNHDA and CDR2 is SQIVND (reference sequence). The CDR3 consists of 14 residues.

In this sample, this clone turned up many times. The chain links TRBV24-1 to TRBJ1-5; TRBD1 agrees at 7 bases. This CDR3 comprises 14 residues. The J segment lost 3 bases and the V segment lost 9 bases, leaving 7 bases of the junction unmatched. Germline CDR1 reads KGHDR; CDR2 reads SFDVKD. The CDR3 region is CATQDRWINQPQHF. The CDR3 nucleotides read TGTGCCACCCAGGACAGGTGGATCAATCAGCCCCAGCATTTT.

This chain connects TRBV7-7 to TRBJ1-1; D gene unclear. The ends were cut back, 4 bases at V and 4 bases at J, with 10 bases in the middle. Germline-derived CDR1 and CDR2 are SSHAT and FNYEAQ (reference sequence). The CDR3 runs 13 residues. In DNA, the CDR3 is TGTGCCAGCAGCTCCACAGTCTCCACTGAAGCTTTCTTT. Encoded protein: CASSSTVSTEAFF.

The V gene is TRBV28, the J gene TRBJ1-5; no reliable D call. Germline V gene data show CDR1 as MDHEN and CDR2 as SYDVKM. The V and J ends lost 2 bases and 0 bases respectively, with 11 bases between them. The CDR3 is made up of 16 amino acids. In DNA, the CDR3 is TGTGCCAGCAGTTTACTGGAGGATTATAGCAATCAGCCCCAGCATTTT. Protein: CASSLLEDYSNQPQHF. The full variable domain, completed using reference TRBV28 and TRBJ1-5, is DVKVTQSSRYLVKRTGEKVFLECVQDMDHENMFWYRQDPGLGLRLIYFSYDVKMKEKGDIPEGYSVSREKKERFSLILESASTNQTSMYLCASSLLEDYSNQPQHFGDGTRLSIL.

The chain joins TRBV2 to TRBJ2-3; D may be TRBD2 (5 bases). The V gene lost 7 bases and the J gene lost 2 bases, with 13 bases spanning the gap. From germline, CDR1 is SNHLY and CDR2 FYNNEI. The length of the CDR3 is 14 residues. The CDR3 nucleotides are TGTGCCAGCAAAGAGGGAATCGACACAGATACGCAGTATTTT. It translates to CASKEGIDTDTQYF.

The chain links TRBV25-1 to TRBJ2-7; possible D gene TRBD1, 6 bases. V gave up 10 bases and J gave up 2 bases, with 12 bases separating them. CDR3 length: 12 amino acids. Germline CDR1 reads MGHDK; CDR2 reads SYGVNS. The CDR3: CATTQGPYEQYF. The CDR3 nucleotides are TGTGCCACTACACAGGGCCCCTACGAGCAGTACTTC.

J is TRBJ1-2 and V is TRBV5-1; 11 bases fit TRBD1. Losses at the gene ends were 2 bases for V and 7 bases for J; bases not matched to a gene: 13. The CDR3 is made up of 17 amino acids. CDR1 is SGHRS, CDR2 YFSETQ, per germline. CDR3 region: CASSLTITGTGGRGYTF. The CDR3 bases are TGCGCCAGCAGCTTAACCATCACCGGGACAGGGGGTCGTGGCTACACCTTC.

The V and J genes are TRBV29-1 and TRBJ2-7; D remains unclear. The germline CDR1 and CDR2 sequences are SQVTM and ANQGSEA. The length of the CDR3 is 11 residues. V lost 4 bases, J lost 8 bases, and 12 bases lay in between. CDR3 coding DNA: TGCAGCGTTGTGTACTCCTCCCAGCAGTACTTC. Its translation: CSVVYSSQQYF.

The chain is built from TRBV5-1 and TRBJ2-5, with D perhaps TRBD2 (6 bases). V was clipped by 6 bases and J by 5 bases, with 14 bases between them. Germline assignment: CDR1 SGHRS and CDR2 YFSETQ. The CDR3 has 13 amino acids. The CDR3 reads CASNQGGGETQYF. The CDR3 nucleotides are TGCGCCAGCAATCAAGGTGGGGGGGAGACCCAGTACTTC. The complete variable domain, with remaining parts taken from reference TRBV5-1 and TRBJ2-5, reads KAGVTQTPRYLIKTRGQQVTLSCSPISGHRSVSWYQQTPGQGLQFLFEYFSETQRNKGNFPGRFSGRQFSNSRSEMNVSTLELGDSALYLCASNQGGGETQYFGPGTRLLVL.

This clone appeared once. The chain is built from TRBV12-5 and TRBJ2-1; 10 bases fit TRBD2. The CDR3 sequence is 22 residues long. CDR1 is LGHNT, CDR2 FRNRAP, per germline. The J segment lost 0 bases and the V segment lost 2 bases, leaving 19 bases of the junction unmatched. CDR3 sequence reads: CASGLSVAASGGRFSSYNEQFF. For the CDR3, the DNA is TGTGCTAGTGGTTTGTCTGTGGCGGCTAGCGGGGGCCGCTTTAGCTCCTACAATGAGCAGTTCTTC.

This chain connects TRBV3-1 (or the pseudogene TRBV3-2) to TRBJ1-2; D is undetermined. V shed 0 bases and J shed 8 bases, with 19 bases lying between them. Germline assignment: CDR1 LGHDT and CDR2 YNNKEL (reference sequence). The CDR3 is made up of 16 amino acids. As DNA, the CDR3 is TGTGCCAGCAGCCAAGATGAGCGGCTCTTTGGGGAGGGCTACACCTTC. It is translated as CASSQDERLFGEGYTF.